The 19 T cell receptor beta chains given below trace back to one sample, sequenced in a study of glioma-infiltrating T cells. TCR alpha and beta CDR3 regions were amplified from RNA using iRepertoire nested multiplex PCR. TCRdb called the multiplex PCR reads again in MiXCR, with one record for every CDR3 protein. The table lists under 200,000 distinct CDR3 sequences, around 30% of them singletons. Sequences were obtained from glioma tissue, nonneoplastic brain tissue, or PBMCs (not recorded which). The receptors come from a human donor with low-grade glioma or glioblastoma, undergoing nonglioma brain surgery, or in good health (not recorded which).

The chain couples TRBV9 to TRBJ2-7, with TRBD1 matching over 8 bases. The CDR3 has 14 amino acids. Germline V CDR1 and CDR2: SGDLS, YYNGEE. V dropped 0 bases and J dropped 2; count of bases not matched to a gene: 1. The CDR3 nucleotides are TGTGCCAGCAGCGTAGGGGACAGGCCCTACGAGCAGTACTTC. Translating it yields CASSVGDRPYEQYF.

In this sample, this clonotype turned up many times. The chain recombines TRBV5-4 with TRBJ2-3; the D gene is possibly TRBD2 (6 bases). The CDR3 consists of 15 residues. Trimming left V 4 bases short and J 0 bases short, with 12 bases between. Germline values: CDR1 SGHNT, CDR2 YYREEE (reference sequence). CDR3 DNA: TGTGCCAGCAGCACCGGAGGGGTTAGCACAGATACGCAGTATTTT. The encoded protein is CASSTGGVSTDTQYF.

The rearrangement joins TRBV7-2 to TRBJ2-7; 9 nucleotides align to TRBD1. CDR1 is SGHTA and CDR2 is FQGNSA in the germline V gene. The J segment lost 3 bases and the V segment lost 6 bases, leaving 9 bases of the junction unmatched. This CDR3 is 15 amino acids long. The CDR3 loop reads CASRPGTGIRYEQYF. In DNA form, the CDR3 reads TGTGCCAGCAGACCGGGGACAGGGATCCGCTACGAGCAGTACTTC. The whole variable domain, remainder taken from reference TRBV7-2 and TRBJ2-7, is GAGVSQSPSNKVTEKGKDVELRCDPISGHTALYWYRQSLGQGLEFLIYFQGNSAPDKSGLPSDRFSAERTGGSVSTLTIQRTQQEDSAVYLCASRPGTGIRYEQYFGPGTRLTVT.

Concerning this clonotype: A much larger clonotype is one base distant, so this may be a read error. CDR3 coding DNA: TGTGCCATCAGACATGGGACTAGCACAGATACGCAGTATTTT. It codes for CAIRHGTSTDTQYF. This chain uses TRBV10-3 with TRBJ2-3; D is perhaps TRBD2 (6 bases). V was shortened by 6 bases and J by 0 bases, with 10 bases between the two germline ends. The CDR3 has 14 residues. The germline V gene has CDR1 ENHRY and CDR2 SYGVKD.

Comments on this clonotype: The junction and the germline gene differ at one end; a read error may be behind it. The CDR3 DNA reads TGCGCCAGCAGCTTGGATGTGGCAGATGCGCAGTATTTT. Its translation: CASSLDVADAQYF. The rearrangement links TRBV5-1 to TRBJ2-3; D gene uncertain. This CDR3 region has 13 residues. Germline V gene sequence: CDR1 SGHRS, CDR2 YFSETQ.

This clonotype occurred a few times. The gene calls are TRBV30 and TRBJ2-3; no definite D call. V lost 0 bases and J lost 0, with 10 bases in between. Germline V gives CDR1 GTSNPN, CDR2 SVGIG (reference sequence). This CDR3 contains 15 residues. CDR3 nucleotides: TGTGCCTGGAGTGTAGGGCAGTCTAGCACAGATACGCAGTATTTT. Translated: CAWSVGQSSTDTQYF.

The chain carries TRBV6-5 and TRBJ2-5; the match to TRBD1 covers 7 bases. The CDR3 is 13 amino acids. J gave up 7 bases and V 4 bases, and 6 bases lay outside the gene matches. Per germline, CDR1 MNHEY and CDR2 SVGAGI. The CDR3 nucleotides are TGTGCCAGCAGTTTCACAGGGGCGAGGACCCAGTACTTC. Amino acid sequence: CASSFTGARTQYF.

Comment on this clonotype: The junction does not match germline at one end; this may be a read error. The J gene is TRBJ1-1, the V gene TRBV6-1, with TRBD1 identical over 10 bases. CDR1 is MNHNS, CDR2 SASEGT, per germline. This CDR3 contains 17 residues. The chain's CDR3 is CAISKITLGQGGTEAFF. The CDR3 DNA reads TGTGCCATCAGTAAGATCACCCTCGGACAGGGGGGCACTGAAGCTTTCTTT.

This clonotype was seen more than once but under ten times. The chain is built from TRBV19 and TRBJ2-7; 8 bases line up with TRBD2. V gave up 5 bases and J gave up 4 bases; unmatched junction bases: 10. CDR1 LNHDA and CDR2 SQIVND come from the germline V gene (reference sequence). CDR3 length equals 15 residues. Here the CDR3 DNA reads TGTGCCAGTAGTGCCAGCGGGAGAGGGATGTACGAGCAGTACTTC. It translates to CASSASGRGMYEQYF. The variable domain in full, completed from reference TRBV19 and TRBJ2-7, reads DGGITQSPKYLFRKEGQNVTLSCEQNLNHDAMYWYRQDPGQGLRLIYYSQIVNDFQKGDIAEGYSVSREKKESFPLTVTSAQKNPTAFYLCASSASGRGMYEQYFGPGTRLTVT.

The chain combines TRBV7-3 with TRBJ2-1; 7 bases align to TRBD1. CDR1 and CDR2 from the germline V gene are SGHTA and FQGTGA. There are 17 residues in the CDR3. The V and J ends lost 2 bases and 3 bases, in that order; junction bases with no gene match: 10. DNA of the CDR3: TGTGCCAGCAGCTTATTCGGTCGGACAGGAGGCTACAATGAGCAGTTCTTC. Its protein product is CASSLFGRTGGYNEQFF.

The V and J genes are TRBV6-2 or TRBV6-3 and TRBJ1-1, with D maybe TRBD1 (5 bases). The V end was cut by 3 bases, the J end by 1 base, with 9 bases between. The CDR3 is made up of 14 amino acids. Germline assignment: CDR1 MNHEY and CDR2 SVGEGT. The CDR3 bases are TGTGCCAGCAGTTATGGGGCGGGGAACACTGAAGCTTTCTTT. Translating gives CASSYGAGNTEAFF.

The chain uses TRBV11-2 and TRBJ1-2; TRBD1 aligns across 7 bases. Trimming cost V 5 bases and J 7 bases; bases outside gene matches: 13. The length of the CDR3 is 15 residues. Germline CDR1 and CDR2: SGHAT and FQNNGV. The CDR3: CASSHPRTGFSGYTF. The DNA for the CDR3 is TGTGCCAGCAGCCACCCCCGGACAGGCTTTAGTGGCTACACCTTC.

There are many counts of this clonotype. This chain links TRBV2 with TRBJ2-5; D remains unclear. Germline CDR1 SNHLY, CDR2 FYNNEI. Trimming took off 9 bases at V and 5 bases at J, with 13 bases between the two ends. The CDR3 is 12 residues long. The CDR3 coding sequence is TGTGCCAGTAGGGAATCCGGGGAGACCCAGTACTTC. Its protein product is CASRESGETQYF.

This clonotype was counted many times. The chain couples TRBV28 to TRBJ1-5, with a possible D match to TRBD1 (5 bases). Per the germline V gene, CDR1 is MDHEN and CDR2 is SYDVKM. Trimming pared 4 bases from V and 3 bases from J, leaving 19 bases between. The CDR3 has 17 residues. The CDR3 is CASSSNGWGRVNQPQHF. The CDR3 DNA follows: TGTGCCAGCAGTTCTAACGGGTGGGGGAGGGTCAATCAGCCCCAGCATTTT.

The chain uses TRBV19 and TRBJ2-7, with a weak D call TRBD1 (6 bases). V lost 8 bases and J lost 7, with 18 bases in between. CDR3 size: 13 residues. The germline V gene encodes CDR1 LNHDA and CDR2 SQIVND (reference sequence). In DNA, the CDR3 is TGTGCCAGTTCGACAGGTCCCTCTGGAGAGCAGTACTTC. Its protein is CASSTGPSGEQYF.

This clonotype was seen only a few times. The V gene is TRBV3-1, the J gene TRBJ1-1; the D is unclear. The CDR3 has 15 residues. Germline CDR1 is LGHDT and CDR2 is YNNKEL (reference sequence). V shed 0 bases and J shed 5 bases, with 13 bases lying between them. CDR3 in DNA: TGTGCCAGCAGCCAAGATGGCGCGAGGGTTACTGAAGCTTTCTTT. It encodes CASSQDGARVTEAFF.

This clonotype was seen ten or more times. The chain recombines TRBV18 with TRBJ1-5, with D perhaps matching TRBD1 (6 bases). V was trimmed by 5 bases and J by 6 bases, leaving 17 bases between them. Looked up from germline, CDR1 is KGHSH and CDR2 is LQKENI. This CDR3 has 15 amino acids. Here the CDR3 DNA reads TGTGCCAGCTCATCCGGGACAAACGGGGGTCAGCCCCAGCATTTT. Translating it yields CASSSGTNGGQPQHF.

This clonotype has at least ten counts. The germline gene is not matched at one end of the junction; a read error may be the cause. The rearrangement links TRBV20-1 to TRBJ2-7; weak D call: TRBD2 (6 bases). Germline-derived CDR1 and CDR2 are DFQATT and SNEGSKA (reference sequence). The CDR3 sequence is 17 residues long. In DNA form, the CDR3 reads TGCAGTGCTAGGGAGCATGGAGAGGGACTCCACTACTACAAGCAGTACTTC. This encodes CSAREHGEGLHYYKQYF.

Regarding this clonotype: This may come from a read error, since a much larger clone is one base off. The chain has TRBV18 and TRBJ1-5; unclear D gene. Per the germline V gene, CDR1 is KGHSH and CDR2 is LQKENI. The length of the CDR3 is 15 residues. CDR3 protein: CDSSLAGFVNQPQHF. DNA of the CDR3: TGTGACAGCTCACTTGCGGGGTTCGTCAATCAGCCCCAGCATTTT.